Presented here are 22 T cell receptor beta chains from one specimen sequenced in a study of beta chain features in type 1 diabetes (dated by TCRdb to between 2017 and 2018). Library prep was done by the immunoSEQ multiplex PCR assay. All of the isolated RNA was reverse transcribed with the High Capacity cDNA Reverse Transcription Kit, so expressed TCRB transcripts were sequenced. Held by TCRdb, this immuneACCESS table contains in-frame sequences only and omits some clones. Under half of the omission traces to an unresolved V gene where checked; the cause of the rest is unknown. This sample comprises about 240,000 clones, about 30% of them detected only once. The ten largest make up under 5% of the sample. Material: central memory CD4+ T cells from blood. These receptors were taken from a man aged 30 to 39 in good health.

Only a few counts were recorded for this clone. The V gene is TRBV10-3, the J gene TRBJ2-1; 8 bases are shared with TRBD1. This CDR3 comprises 14 residues. With V trimmed by 5 bases and J by 7 bases, 7 bases remained unmatched. Germline lookup yields CDR1 ENHRY and CDR2 SYGVKD. The CDR3: CAISPRTGSNEQFF. CDR3 in DNA: TGTGCCATCAGTCCCCGGACAGGGTCGAATGAGCAGTTCTTC.

The chain couples TRBV25-1 to TRBJ2-5; D gene uncertain. Between the trimmed V and J ends, which lost 7 bases and 2 bases, there was a span of 8 bases. Per the germline V gene, CDR1 is MGHDK and CDR2 is SYGVNS. The CDR3 sequence is 12 residues long. The chain's CDR3 is CASMKQQETQYF. The CDR3 DNA sequence: TGTGCCAGCATGAAACAGCAAGAGACCCAGTACTTC. The entire variable domain, with the rest obtained from reference TRBV25-1 and TRBJ2-5, is as follows: EADIYQTPRYLVIGTGKKITLECSQTMGHDKMYWYQQDPGMELHLIHYSYGVNSTEKGDLSSESTVSRIRTEHFPLTLESARPSHTSQYLCASMKQQETQYFGPGTRLLVL.

The V gene is TRBV7-2, the J gene TRBJ1-1, with D unclear. The CDR3 has 15 amino acids. CDR1 SGHTA and CDR2 FQGNSA come from the germline V gene. V was trimmed by 5 bases and J by 1 base, leaving 14 bases between them. CDR3 nucleotide sequence: TGTGCCAGCAGCCCAGGCTGGAGCCGGAACACTGAAGCTTTCTTT. Its translation is CASSPGWSRNTEAFF.

This clone was observed a handful of times. The rearrangement links TRBV5-4 to TRBJ2-7; D perhaps matches TRBD1 (5 bases). V dropped 4 bases and J dropped 1 base, with 15 bases sitting between them. The CDR3 contains 15 residues. The V gene's germline CDR1 is SGHNT and CDR2 YYREEE (reference sequence). The CDR3 sequence: CASSVNVQASYEQYF. The CDR3 DNA follows: TGTGCCAGCAGCGTTAATGTACAGGCTTCCTACGAGCAGTACTTC. The entire variable domain, with the rest obtained from reference TRBV5-4 and TRBJ2-7, is as follows: ETGVTQSPTHLIKTRGQQVTLRCSSQSGHNTVSWYQQALGQGPQFIFQYYREEENGRGNFPPRFSGLQFPNYSSELNVNALELDDSALYLCASSVNVQASYEQYFGPGTRLTVT.

The sample holds one count of this clone. The rearrangement links TRBV15 to TRBJ2-1; the D gene could be TRBD1 or TRBD2 (6 bases each). From germline, CDR1 is LNHNV and CDR2 YYDKDF (reference sequence). The CDR3 is made up of 15 amino acids. Trimming took off 3 bases at V and 6 bases at J, with 15 bases between the two ends. The CDR3: CATSSGGRLGNEQFF. The CDR3 DNA sequence: TGTGCCACCAGCAGTGGGGGGCGGCTAGGCAATGAGCAGTTCTTC.

The sample holds a few counts of this clone. The chain combines TRBV15 with TRBJ1-1, with a weak D call TRBD1 (6 bases). The V and J ends lost 0 bases and 9 bases respectively, with 11 bases between them. Germline CDR1 and CDR2: LNHNV and YYDKDF (reference sequence). CDR3 length: 13 amino acids. DNA for the CDR3: TGTGCCACCAGCAGAGATCTGGGGGGCCAAGCTTTCTTT. Protein sequence: CATSRDLGGQAFF.

The V and J genes are TRBV28 and TRBJ2-7; the match to TRBD2 covers 10 bases. Germline V gene lookup returns CDR1 MDHEN and CDR2 SYDVKM. Trimming at V came to 4 bases and at J to 6 bases, leaving 3 bases not matched to a gene. CDR3 length: 13 amino acids. The CDR3, as DNA: TGTGCCAGCAGTTCCAGCGGGAGGGTCGAGCAGTACTTC. Translated: CASSSSGRVEQYF.

This clone was observed a few times. The rearrangement joins TRBV29-1 to TRBJ2-1; TRBD1 aligns across 9 bases. Trimming cost V 6 bases and J 3 bases; bases outside gene matches: 3. CDR1 is SQVTM, CDR2 ANQGSEA, per germline. The CDR3 has 13 residues. Here the CDR3 reads CSVRDRDYNEQFF. CDR3 sequence (DNA): TGCAGCGTGCGGGACAGGGACTACAATGAGCAGTTCTTC.

This clone has just one count. The chain employs TRBV25-1 and TRBJ1-5, with TRBD1 matching over 7 bases. The CDR3 runs to 16 residues. Germline CDR1 is MGHDK and CDR2 is SYGVNS. V lost 5 bases to trimming and J lost 2 bases; unmatched junction nucleotides: 9. The CDR3 region has the DNA TGTGCCAGCAGTCAAACAGGGGTAGGAGGCAATCAGCCCCAGCATTTT. It yields the protein CASSQTGVGGNQPQHF.

This clone occurred a few times. The rearrangement links TRBV7-9 to TRBJ1-3, with D unclear. From germline, CDR1 is SEHNR and CDR2 FQNEAQ (reference sequence). V lost 4 bases and J lost 0, with 7 bases in between. This CDR3 spans 14 amino acids. CDR3 sequence (DNA): TGTGCCAGCAGCTCCATGAGCTCTGGAAACACCATATATTTT. It codes for CASSSMSSGNTIYF.

V usage is TRBV6-1 and J usage is TRBJ2-1; 11 bases fit TRBD2. J was trimmed by 3 bases and V by 6 bases; bases with no gene match: 1. Germline lookup yields CDR1 MNHNS and CDR2 SASEGT. The length of the CDR3 is 14 residues. CDR3 residues: CASRTSGIYNEQFF. In nucleotides, the CDR3 is TGTGCCAGCAGGACTAGCGGGATCTACAATGAGCAGTTCTTC.

This chain uses TRBV11-2 with TRBJ2-2; tentatively, D is TRBD1 or TRBD2 (5 bases each). The CDR3 length is 17 residues. V was pared by 0 bases and J by 4 bases, with 15 bases between. Germline V CDR1 and CDR2: SGHAT, FQNNGV. This CDR3 is CASSLDLRGESTGELFF. DNA for the CDR3: TGTGCCAGCAGCTTAGATTTGAGGGGCGAGAGCACCGGGGAGCTGTTTTTT. Full variable domain (outside the CDR3, taken from reference TRBV11-2 and TRBJ2-2): EAGVAQSPRYKIIEKRQSVAFWCNPISGHATLYWYQQILGQGPKLLIQFQNNGVVDDSQLPKDRFSAERLKGVDSTLKIQPAKLEDSAVYLCASSLDLRGESTGELFFGEGSRLTVL.

V and J are TRBV7-9 and TRBJ2-1; 11 bases align to TRBD2. Germline values: CDR1 SEHNR, CDR2 FQNEAQ (reference sequence). V trimming: 5 bases; J trimming: 7 bases; junction bases outside the gene matches: 7. The CDR3 has 15 amino acids. The CDR3 reads CASSNQLAGVNEQFF. The CDR3 nucleotides are TGTGCCAGCAGCAATCAACTAGCGGGAGTTAATGAGCAGTTCTTC.

The J gene is TRBJ2-7, the V gene TRBV15; the match to TRBD2 covers 7 bases. Trimming at V came to 5 bases and at J to 3 bases, leaving 4 bases not matched to a gene. The CDR3 has 13 residues. Germline V gene lookup returns CDR1 LNHNV and CDR2 YYDKDF (reference sequence). The CDR3 is CATSVSGNYEQYF. DNA for the CDR3: TGTGCCACCAGCGTAAGCGGGAACTACGAGCAGTACTTC.

This sequence joins TRBV5-1 and TRBJ2-7; D not resolved. V was clipped by 4 bases and J by 0 bases, with 11 bases between them. Germline CDR1 and CDR2: SGHRS and YFSETQ. The CDR3 length is 14 residues. The CDR3 DNA is TGCGCCAGCAGCCCGGATAGTTACTCCTACGAGCAGTACTTC. Translated, it gives CASSPDSYSYEQYF.

The chain carries TRBV30 and TRBJ2-2; 8 nucleotides line up with TRBD2. CDR3 size: 16 residues. The germline CDR1 and CDR2 sequences are GTSNPN and SVGIG (reference sequence). With V trimmed by 3 bases and J by 5 bases, 11 bases remained unmatched. The CDR3 here is CAWRQASGGRTGELFF. CDR3 in DNA: TGTGCCTGGAGGCAAGCCAGCGGGGGTAGGACCGGGGAGCTGTTTTTT.

The V call is TRBV6-1, the J call TRBJ2-1; TRBD1 matches 7 bases. The CDR3 has 14 residues. Germline V gene data show CDR1 as MNHNS and CDR2 as SASEGT. J gave up 7 bases and V 5 bases, and 8 bases lay outside the gene matches. CDR3 in amino acids: CASSLTGTGNEQFF. As DNA, the CDR3 is TGTGCCAGCAGTCTGACAGGGACCGGGAATGAGCAGTTCTTC.

This clone showed up just once. The chain couples TRBV2 to TRBJ1-5; D ambiguous. Germline V gene lookup returns CDR1 SNHLY and CDR2 FYNNEI. The CDR3 has 12 amino acids. V lost 7 bases, J lost 0 bases, and 4 bases lay in between. CDR3: CASTYSNQPQHF. The CDR3 nucleotides are TGTGCCAGCACTTATAGCAATCAGCCCCAGCATTTT.

This chain uses TRBV13 with TRBJ2-2, with 12 bases identical to TRBD2. This CDR3 spans 18 amino acids. Per germline, CDR1 PRHDT and CDR2 FYEKMQ (reference sequence). V shed 5 bases and J 3 bases; nucleotides not matched to a gene: 10. Written as DNA, the CDR3 is TGTGCCAGCAGCCATCAACGGACTAGCGGGAAGTACACCGGGGAGCTGTTTTTT. It codes for CASSHQRTSGKYTGELFF. The whole variable domain, filled in from reference TRBV13 and TRBJ2-2, reads AAGVIQSPRHLIKEKRETATLKCYPIPRHDTVYWYQQGPGQDPQFLISFYEKMQSDKGSIPDRFSAQQFSDYHSELNMSSLELGDSALYFCASSHQRTSGKYTGELFFGEGSRLTVL.

The chain carries TRBV18 and TRBJ2-6; D gene ambiguous. Looked up from germline, CDR1 is KGHSH and CDR2 is LQKENI. The CDR3 spans 16 residues. V was cut by 0 bases and J by 0 bases, with 6 bases left in between. The DNA for the CDR3 is TGTGCCAGCTCACCACCTTGGGCCTCTGGGGCCAACGTCCTGACTTTC. It specifies CASSPPWASGANVLTF.

This clone was observed a handful of times. The CDR3 DNA reads as TGTGCCAGCAGCTTAGTAAAGGGGAGGGCCTACGAGCAGTACTTC. Translated, it gives CASSLVKGRAYEQYF. This chain connects TRBV7-2 to TRBJ2-5; 7 bases map to TRBD2. The J call may be incorrect, as the DNA end agrees better with TRBJ2-7. This CDR3 has 15 amino acids. Germline CDR1 is SGHTA and CDR2 is FQGNSA.

The rearrangement joins TRBV30 to TRBJ2-1; the match to TRBD1 covers 10 bases. This CDR3 contains 13 residues. CDR1 and CDR2 from the germline V gene are GTSNPN and SVGIG (reference sequence). Trimming at V came to 5 bases and at J to 6 bases, leaving 4 bases not matched to a gene. In nucleotides, the CDR3 is TGTGCCTGGGACAGGGGGCGAGTCAATGAGCAGTTCTTC. The encoded protein is CAWDRGRVNEQFF.